The 16 T cell receptor beta chains below all came from one sample that was sequenced in a study of response to subunit inactivated influenza vaccine. TCRdb re-derived calls from the RT-PCR reads in MiXCR, one entry per CDR3 protein. The sample consists of around 750,000 distinct CDR3 sequences, about 20% of them appearing once. The sequenced sample was PBMCs from blood, obtained about 5 days after vaccination. The receptors were sampled from a man in his fifties who received an inactivated influenza vaccine.

This clonotype was found a few times. This rearrangement joins TRBV20-1 to TRBJ2-3; a weak D match, TRBD2 (5 bases). Germline loops: CDR1 DFQATT, CDR2 SNEGSKA (reference sequence). The CDR3 is 18 amino acids. Between the trimmed V and J ends, which lost 0 bases and 0 bases, there was a span of 19 bases. The CDR3, as DNA: TGCAGTGCTAGAGATCGAAGTTATAGCGTCGCTAGCACAGATACGCAGTATTTT. As protein: CSARDRSYSVASTDTQYF.

The chain recombines TRBV5-1 with TRBJ2-5; D is possibly TRBD2 (6 bases). V gave up 8 bases and J gave up 5 bases, with 16 bases separating them. This CDR3 contains 13 residues. Looked up from germline, CDR1 is SGHRS and CDR2 is YFSETQ. CDR3 bases: TGCGCCAGTACCGGAGGGATCGCGGAGACCCAGTACTTC. Translation gives CASTGGIAETQYF.

The J gene is TRBJ2-1, the V gene TRBV4-3; 9 positions agree with TRBD2. The V gene end was trimmed by 4 bases and the J gene end by 2 bases; junction bases not matched to a gene: 3. The CDR3 has 15 amino acids. Germline CDR1 and CDR2: LGHNA and YSLEER. The CDR3 here is CASSLRTSAYNEQFF. The DNA of the CDR3 is TGCGCCAGCAGCCTCCGGACTAGCGCCTACAATGAGCAGTTCTTC.

This clonotype was counted ten times or more. This chain connects TRBV12-3 or TRBV12-4 to TRBJ1-2; 7 positions match TRBD1. Trimming at V came to 6 bases and at J to 2 bases, leaving 12 bases not matched to a gene. This CDR3 has 16 amino acids. The CDR3 region has the DNA TGTGCCAGCAGCCTAAAACAAACACAGGGGAACTATGGCTACACCTTC. Translated: CASSLKQTQGNYGYTF.

The chain joins TRBV12-3 or TRBV12-4 to TRBJ2-7, with 10 bases fitting TRBD1. The ends lost 6 bases at V and 4 bases at J; junction bases unmatched: 9. CDR3 length: 15 amino acids. CDR3 in amino acids: CASRRGQGGFYEQYF. In DNA form, the CDR3 reads TGTGCCAGCAGACGAGGACAGGGGGGATTTTACGAGCAGTACTTC.

This clonotype was seen once. The rearrangement uses TRBV9 and TRBJ1-4; the D gene is possibly TRBD1 (5 bases). V was cut by 4 bases and J by 5 bases, with 15 bases left in between. The CDR3 has 15 amino acids. Germline V lookup: CDR1 SGDLS, CDR2 YYNGEE. As DNA, the CDR3 is TGTGCCAGCAGCCCCGGGGGGGGGAAGAATGAAAAACTGTTTTTT. Protein product: CASSPGGGKNEKLFF.

The CDR3 spells CASSQVVGRPQKLFF. The CDR3 DNA reads TGTGCCAGCAGCCAAGTAGTGGGACGCCCTCAAAAACTGTTTTTT. The chain employs TRBV7-2 and TRBJ1-4, with TRBD1 as a possible D gene (5 bases). This CDR3 has 15 residues. The germline V and J ends were trimmed by 5 bases and 9 bases, with 19 bases remaining between them. The germline V gene encodes CDR1 SGHTA and CDR2 FQGNSA.

V gene TRBV2 combines with J gene TRBJ1-4; possible D gene TRBD1, 5 bases. The ends were cut back, 6 bases at V and 10 bases at J, with 9 bases in the middle. Per germline, CDR1 SNHLY and CDR2 FYNNEI. The CDR3 covers 11 residues. The CDR3 DNA reads TGTGCCAGCAGCACCGGGACAAAACTGTTTTTT. Encoded protein: CASSTGTKLFF.

A word on this clonotype: One end of the junction is discordant with germline, which a read error may explain. This CDR3 is CCARDLGTGDELDTQYF. CDR3 bases: TGCTGTGCTAGAGATCTGGGAACGGGAGATGAATTGGATACGCAGTATTTT. This chain links TRBV20-1 with TRBJ2-3; D perhaps matches TRBD2 (6 bases). From germline, CDR1 is DFQATT and CDR2 SNEGSKA (reference sequence). This CDR3 is built from 17 residues.

This clonotype was detected only a few times. V is TRBV20-1 and J is TRBJ2-1; 9 bases line up with TRBD2. The length of the CDR3 is 16 residues. V dropped 6 bases and J dropped 4; count of bases not matched to a gene: 13. The V gene's germline CDR1 is DFQATT and CDR2 SNEGSKA (reference sequence). CDR3 in amino acids: CSAERVGTSRYNEQFF. CDR3 sequence (DNA): TGCAGTGCCGAACGGGTCGGGACTAGCCGATACAATGAGCAGTTCTTC.

This clonotype was observed a handful of times. This chain joins TRBV11-2 and TRBJ2-3; TRBD1 matches 7 bases. The CDR3 runs to 15 residues. Germline CDR1 and CDR2: SGHAT and FQNNGV. The V and J ends lost 3 bases and 2 bases, in that order; junction bases with no gene match: 5. CDR3 nucleotides: TGTGCCAGCAGCTTCGCGACAGGGCCCACAGATACGCAGTATTTT. It encodes CASSFATGPTDTQYF.

In this sample, this clonotype turned up a few times. The gene calls are TRBV20-1 and TRBJ2-3; TRBD2 matches at 7 bases. J gave up 1 base and V 6 bases, and 7 bases lay outside the gene matches. The V gene's germline CDR1 is DFQATT and CDR2 SNEGSKA (reference sequence). The CDR3 totals 14 residues. The CDR3 sequence: CSAVGGGGTDTQYF. In DNA form, the CDR3 reads TGCAGTGCAGTGGGCGGGGGAGGCACAGATACGCAGTATTTT.

This clonotype occurred a few times. The chain is built from TRBV10-2 and TRBJ2-7; the D is unclear. The ends were cut back, 10 bases at V and 2 bases at J, with 18 bases in the middle. Germline CDR1 WSHSY, CDR2 SAAADI. The CDR3 is 14 residues long. DNA of the CDR3: TGCGCCACCCTACCCCCGGGTTCAACCTACGAGCAGTACTTC. Translation: CATLPPGSTYEQYF.

The gene calls are TRBV10-3 and TRBJ1-4, with 9 bases matching TRBD1. Germline values: CDR1 ENHRY, CDR2 SYGVKD. After removal of 3 bases from V and 8 bases from J, the junction contained 7 bases not matched to a gene. The CDR3 length is 15 residues. CDR3 loop: CAISDQDRGGEKLFF. CDR3 DNA: TGTGCCATCAGTGATCAGGACAGGGGAGGCGAAAAACTGTTTTTT.

This clonotype has just a few counts. V is TRBV4-2 and J is TRBJ2-7, with 9 positions matching TRBD1. This CDR3 is built from 15 residues. Germline V lookup: CDR1 LGHNA, CDR2 YNFKEQ. Trimming removed 3 bases from V and 7 bases from J; junction bases left unmatched: 10. The DNA of the CDR3 is TGTGCCAGCAGCCAGCCGGGACAGGGTGTCCTGGAGCAGTACTTC. Amino acid sequence: CASSQPGQGVLEQYF.

The chain carries TRBV7-2 and TRBJ2-7; 7 bases are a match to TRBD1. From germline, CDR1 is SGHTA and CDR2 FQGNSA. The CDR3 length is 17 residues. Trimming took 1 base from V and 7 from J; bases not matched to a gene: 16. This CDR3 is CASSLVSGWQGEWEQYF. CDR3 bases: TGTGCCAGCAGCTTAGTCTCCGGTTGGCAGGGGGAGTGGGAGCAGTACTTC.